In this sample, the clone carrying this TCR beta chain turned up a few times. Residents of under 25 US areas, aged roughly 18 to 89 years, made up the participants. Donors in Cohort 3 who had recovered were those with two negative PCRs, healthcare professional clearance, or resolution of their symptoms. The data derive from a study of blood T cell repertoires in COVID-19. The CDR3 covers 13 residues. The V gene's germline CDR1 is MNHEY and CDR2 SMNVEV (reference sequence). The ends lost 3 bases at V and 7 bases at J; junction bases unmatched: 5. In the study's own analysis: Nucleated cell number was recorded as an estimate derived from reference gene primer amplification. Here immunoSEQ multiplex PCR was the method, and the copy in TCRdb shows in-frame clones only, minus some. V and J calls and clone size come straight from that table; D and trimming were deduced from the DNA. The sample holds approximately 210,000 clones, around 90% seen once.

The chain carries TRBV27 and TRBJ1-1; 7 nucleotides agree with TRBD1. The clonotype comes from a woman younger than 35 who had recovered from COVID-19. Sequenced: PBMCs or T cells enriched from blood (not recorded which). The CDR3 DNA reads as TGTGCCAGCAGTTTCGGGACAGCGGGTGAAGCTTTCTTT. Translation: CASSFGTAGEAFF.